These 23 T cell receptor beta chains were all obtained from the same sample, sequenced in a study of blood T cell repertoires in COVID-19. Measured with immunoSEQ multiplex PCR; TCRdb has only the in-frame clones, and not every one. The table lists 30,000 to 45,000 clones, more than 70% of them singletons. Sequencing used peripheral blood. The receptor set was obtained from a man aged 60 to 75 with active COVID-19.

The chain couples TRBV7-2 to TRBJ2-3; possibly TRBD1 for D (5 bases). This CDR3 spans 14 amino acids. Trimming cost V 4 bases and J 8 bases, with 16 bases left between them. Germline-derived CDR1 and CDR2 are SGHTA and FQGNSA. The DNA of the CDR3 is TGTGCCAGCAGCTGGGGCTCCCAAGAAGGTACGCAGTATTTT. Its translation is CASSWGSQEGTQYF.

This rearrangement joins TRBV3-1 (or the pseudogene TRBV3-2) to TRBJ2-7, with 8 bases identical to TRBD2. Trimming cost V 4 bases and J 3 bases; bases outside gene matches: 5. The germline CDR1 and CDR2 sequences are LGHDT and YNNKEL (reference sequence). The CDR3 is made up of 14 amino acids. CDR3 in DNA: TGTGCCAGCAGCCCCCCACTAGCGGTCTACGAGCAGTACTTC. Translating gives CASSPPLAVYEQYF.

This clone has only one observation. The chain combines TRBV19 with TRBJ2-7; 9 bases match TRBD2. The CDR3 spans 17 residues. J was trimmed by 3 bases and V by 3 bases; bases with no gene match: 12. The germline V gene has CDR1 LNHDA and CDR2 SQIVND (reference sequence). This CDR3 is CASSILIGAGGNYEQYF. CDR3 bases: TGTGCCAGTAGTATTTTGATCGGAGCGGGAGGAAACTACGAGCAGTACTTC.

The V call is TRBV3-1 (or the pseudogene TRBV3-2), the J call TRBJ2-3, with 10 bases identical to TRBD2. Germline trimming cut 4 bases from V and 4 bases from J; bases unmatched to any gene: 11. The germline gives CDR1 LGHDT, CDR2 YNNKEL (reference sequence). This CDR3 spans 17 amino acids. DNA for the CDR3: TGTGCCAGCAGCCCCCCTAGCGGTCTAGCGGGGGCAGATACGCAGTATTTT. Amino acid sequence: CASSPPSGLAGADTQYF.

This chain joins TRBV5-4 and TRBJ2-5, with D possibly TRBD2 on 5 matching bases. Per the germline V gene, CDR1 is SGHNT and CDR2 is YYREEE (reference sequence). The CDR3 spans 16 residues. The V end lost 1 base, the J end lost 2 bases, and 15 bases lay between the germline ends. The CDR3 loop reads CASSLILTNRQETQYF. The CDR3, as DNA: TGTGCCAGCAGCTTGATTCTGACTAACCGGCAAGAGACCCAGTACTTC. Full variable domain (remainder filled in from reference TRBV5-4 and TRBJ2-5): ETGVTQSPTHLIKTRGQQVTLRCSSQSGHNTVSWYQQALGQGPQFIFQYYREEENGRGNFPPRFSGLQFPNYSSELNVNALELDDSALYLCASSLILTNRQETQYFGPGTRLLVL.

The CDR3 sequence is CASSYGREYEQYF. In DNA, the CDR3 is TGTGCCAGCAGCTATGGCAGGGAATACGAGCAGTACTTC. The J gene is TRBJ2-7, the V gene TRBV11-2, with a tentative D call TRBD1 (5 bases). This CDR3 region has 13 residues. Germline-derived CDR1 and CDR2 are SGHAT and FQNNGV. V lost 4 bases and J 4 bases, leaving 11 bases between the germline ends.

The rearrangement joins TRBV7-9 to TRBJ2-5, with a tentative D call TRBD1 (6 bases). The V end was cut by 4 bases, the J end by 1 base, with 13 bases between. The CDR3 totals 15 residues. Germline V lookup: CDR1 SEHNR, CDR2 FQNEAQ (reference sequence). In DNA form, the CDR3 reads TGTGCCAGCAGCTCCACTGACAGGTCCCAAGAGACCCAGTACTTC. This encodes CASSSTDRSQETQYF.

This clone was observed a handful of times. The chain uses TRBV18 and TRBJ2-3; the match to TRBD2 covers 13 bases. Trimming at V came to 3 bases and at J to 2 bases, leaving 5 bases not matched to a gene. The CDR3 spans 17 residues. Germline lookup yields CDR1 KGHSH and CDR2 LQKENI. CDR3 in DNA: TGTGCCAGCTCACCTTTCGGGACTAGCGGGACCACAGATACGCAGTATTTT. Translated, it gives CASSPFGTSGTTDTQYF.

The V call is TRBV18, the J call TRBJ2-1; 7 bases fit TRBD2. V lost 2 bases and J lost 6; bases outside the gene matches: 4. The CDR3 covers 14 residues. Germline-derived CDR1 and CDR2 are KGHSH and LQKENI. CDR3 sequence (DNA): TGTGCCAGCTCACCAAGGAGGGAGGGCAATGAGCAGTTCTTC. This encodes CASSPRREGNEQFF.

The chain carries TRBV10-2 and TRBJ1-1; D call uncertain. This CDR3 has 13 residues. Germline V CDR1 and CDR2: WSHSY, SAAADI. V was cut by 6 bases and J by 1 base, with 9 bases left in between. CDR3 amino acids: CASRLSGNTEAFF. CDR3 nucleotide sequence: TGCGCCAGCAGACTCAGCGGGAACACTGAAGCTTTCTTT.

The chain is built from TRBV2 and TRBJ1-1; D is perhaps TRBD1 (5 bases). V was pared by 11 bases and J by 1 base, with 14 bases between. The CDR3 covers 13 residues. Germline loops: CDR1 SNHLY, CDR2 FYNNEI. This chain's CDR3 is CACNRQPNTEAFF. The CDR3 DNA is TGTGCCTGTAATCGACAGCCGAACACTGAAGCTTTCTTT. The whole variable domain, remainder taken from reference TRBV2 and TRBJ1-1, is EPEVTQTPSHQVTQMGQEVILRCVPISNHLYFYWYRQILGQKVEFLVSFYNNEISEKSEIFDDQFSVERPDGSNFTLKIRSTKLEDSAMYFCACNRQPNTEAFFGQGTRLTVV.

The V gene is TRBV5-1, the J gene TRBJ2-3; D is perhaps TRBD1 (5 bases). V was shortened by 0 bases and J by 7 bases, with 12 bases between the two germline ends. This CDR3 spans 14 amino acids. The V gene's germline CDR1 is SGHRS and CDR2 YFSETQ. In DNA form, the CDR3 reads TGCGCCAGCAGCTTGGCCCCAGGGCGAAATACGCAGTATTTT. It is translated as CASSLAPGRNTQYF. Full variable domain (rest looked up from reference TRBV5-1 and TRBJ2-3): KAGVTQTPRYLIKTRGQQVTLSCSPISGHRSVSWYQQTPGQGLQFLFEYFSETQRNKGNFPGRFSGRQFSNSRSEMNVSTLELGDSALYLCASSLAPGRNTQYFGPGTRLTVL.

The V call is TRBV5-6, the J call TRBJ2-1; 7 bases fit TRBD1. V lost 0 bases to trimming and J lost 7 bases; unmatched junction nucleotides: 10. Germline CDR1 is SGHDT and CDR2 is YYEEEE. This CDR3 is 16 amino acids long. The CDR3 spells CASSLVSGGRANEQFF. The DNA of the CDR3 is TGTGCCAGCAGCTTGGTGTCAGGGGGAAGGGCGAATGAGCAGTTCTTC.

CDR3 in amino acids: CASKSYFMNTEAFF. Here the CDR3 DNA reads TGTGCCAGTAAAAGCTATTTTATGAACACTGAAGCTTTCTTT. This sequence joins TRBV19 and TRBJ1-1; D is ambiguous. Germline CDR1 is LNHDA and CDR2 is SQIVND (reference sequence). Trimming removed 7 bases from V and 0 bases from J, with 12 bases in between. CDR3 length equals 14 residues.

The chain is built from TRBV10-1 and TRBJ2-7; D possibly corresponds to TRBD1 (6 bases). Germline loops: CDR1 WNHNN, CDR2 SYGVQD (reference sequence). This CDR3 is built from 16 residues. The germline V and J ends were trimmed by 0 bases and 3 bases, with 15 bases remaining between them. The CDR3 is CASSESPAGQRYEQYF. CDR3 bases: TGCGCCAGCAGTGAGTCGCCCGCTGGACAGCGCTACGAGCAGTACTTC.

The chain recombines TRBV2 with TRBJ2-4; unclear D gene. The V and J ends lost 6 bases and 9 bases respectively, with 9 bases between them. The CDR3 length is 11 residues. Looked up from germline, CDR1 is SNHLY and CDR2 is FYNNEI. Written as DNA, the CDR3 is TGTGCCAGCAGCCTAATCGGCATTCAGTACTTC. Translation gives CASSLIGIQYF.

CDR3 region: CASSISGLNTGELFF. CDR3 DNA: TGTGCCAGTAGTATAAGTGGGCTGAACACCGGGGAGCTGTTTTTT. The chain is built from TRBV19 and TRBJ2-2, with D hard to call. Germline V gives CDR1 LNHDA, CDR2 SQIVND (reference sequence). The CDR3 runs 15 residues. Trimming pared 2 bases from V and 1 base from J, leaving 8 bases between.

This clone appeared once. This sequence joins TRBV6-2 or TRBV6-3 and TRBJ2-3, with 11 nucleotides matching TRBD2. Germline CDR1 is MNHEY and CDR2 is SVGEGT. Losses at the gene ends were 5 bases for V and 1 base for J; bases not matched to a gene: 8. This CDR3 is built from 17 residues. CDR3 nucleotide sequence: TGTGCCAGCAGTACAACGACTAGCGGGACTGGCACAGATACGCAGTATTTT. This gives the protein CASSTTTSGTGTDTQYF.

V gene TRBV5-6 combines with J gene TRBJ1-2; weak D call: TRBD1 (6 bases). V gave up 1 base and J gave up 8 bases, with 12 bases separating them. CDR3 length equals 13 residues. CDR1 SGHDT and CDR2 YYEEEE come from the germline V gene. The CDR3, as DNA: TGTGCCAGCAGCTTGACAGGGCTTAGGGGCTACACCTTC. This codes for CASSLTGLRGYTF.

The rearrangement uses TRBV6-5 and TRBJ1-1; 7 positions match TRBD1. J was trimmed by 1 base and V by 6 bases; bases with no gene match: 8. The CDR3 loop spans 15 amino acids. The germline V gene has CDR1 MNHEY and CDR2 SVGAGI. In nucleotides, the CDR3 is TGTGCCAGCAGGAACCTAGGGGGCGCGAACACTGAAGCTTTCTTT. It yields the protein CASRNLGGANTEAFF.

This chain joins TRBV4-2 and TRBJ1-2, with 7 bases matching TRBD1. Germline values: CDR1 LGHNA, CDR2 YNFKEQ. This CDR3 region has 16 residues. Losses at the gene ends were 0 bases for V and 4 bases for J; bases not matched to a gene: 8. CDR3 bases: TGTGCCAGCAGCCAAGAAAGAGGCCAGGGGGGCTATGGCTACACCTTC. It is translated as CASSQERGQGGYGYTF.

The rearrangement uses TRBV3-1 (or the pseudogene TRBV3-2) and TRBJ2-3, with 7 bases lining up with TRBD2. V lost 3 bases and J lost 7; bases outside the gene matches: 13. Germline values: CDR1 LGHDT, CDR2 YNNKEL (reference sequence). The CDR3 extends over 16 amino acids. CDR3 DNA sequence: TGTGCCAGCAGCCACCTTGGGACTACCAGAAGCAATACGCAGTATTTT. It translates to CASSHLGTTRSNTQYF.

J is TRBJ1-4 and V is TRBV5-1; possible D gene TRBD1, 6 bases. The CDR3 runs to 14 residues. Trimming removed 0 bases at V and 5 bases at J, with 8 bases between. Germline lookup yields CDR1 SGHRS and CDR2 YFSETQ. In DNA, the CDR3 is TGCGCCAGCAGCTTGGGACAGGTGAATGAAAAACTGTTTTTT. The encoded protein is CASSLGQVNEKLFF.